This TCR beta chain comes out of a study of Graves' ophthalmopathy and Graves' hyperthyroidism. This clonotype has ten or more counts. RNA transcripts were the source from which TCR beta CDR3 regions were amplified. Second-round multiplex PCR came after first-round RT-PCR with HTBI primers. TCRdb processed the multiplex PCR reads anew with MiXCR; each CDR3 protein has one entry. There are some 410,000 distinct CDR3 sequences in the sample; 20% to 25% occur only once, and approximately 3.2% lies in the top ten. CDR3 length: 14 residues. The V gene's germline CDR1 is SQVTM and CDR2 ANQGSEA. J gave up 11 bases and V 5 bases, and 15 bases lay outside the gene matches.

Sequencing was carried out using peripheral blood. The receptor comes from a woman younger than 30 with stable Graves' hyperthyroidism. The chain carries TRBV29-1 and TRBJ1-1; 9 nucleotides match TRBD1. The CDR3 DNA reads TGCAGCGTTTTCGAATTTACAGGGGGCAGGGGGGCTTTCTTT. The encoded protein is CSVFEFTGGRGAFF.